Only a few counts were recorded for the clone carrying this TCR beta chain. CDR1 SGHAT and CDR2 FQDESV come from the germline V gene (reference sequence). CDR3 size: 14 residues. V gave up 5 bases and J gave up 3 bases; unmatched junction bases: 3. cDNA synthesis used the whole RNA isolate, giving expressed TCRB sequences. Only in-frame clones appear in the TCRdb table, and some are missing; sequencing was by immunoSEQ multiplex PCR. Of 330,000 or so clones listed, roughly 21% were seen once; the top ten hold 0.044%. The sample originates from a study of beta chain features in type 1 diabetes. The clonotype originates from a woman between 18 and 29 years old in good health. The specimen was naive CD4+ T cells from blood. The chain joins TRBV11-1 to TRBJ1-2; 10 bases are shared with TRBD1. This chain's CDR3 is CASSPGQGDYGYTF. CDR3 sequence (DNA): TGTGCCAGCAGCCCTGGACAGGGGGACTATGGCTACACCTTC. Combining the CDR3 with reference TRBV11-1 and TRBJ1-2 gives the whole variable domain EAEVAQSPRYKITEKSQAVAFWCDPISGHATLYWYRQILGQGPELLVQFQDESVVDDSQLPKDRFSAERLKGVDSTLKIQPAELGDSAMYLCASSPGQGDYGYTFGSGTRLTVV.